What follows are 7 T cell receptor beta chains derived from one specimen sequenced in a study of blood T cell repertoires in COVID-19. Assay used: immunoSEQ multiplex PCR; TCRdb lists only in-frame clones, some missing. This repertoire shows around 95,000 clones, roughly 80% found once; its top ten account for around an eighth. The specimen was peripheral blood. The receptors derive from a man between 45 and 60 years old with active or convalescent COVID-19.

The rearrangement joins TRBV18 to TRBJ2-7; TRBD2 might be the D (6 bases). Trimming left V 2 bases short and J 0 bases short, with 11 bases between. Germline V CDR1 and CDR2: KGHSH, LQKENI. This CDR3 comprises 15 residues. The CDR3 coding sequence is TGTGCCAGCTCACCAAAAGCGGGCAACTCCTACGAGCAGTACTTC. Protein: CASSPKAGNSYEQYF.

This clone was counted a single time. The chain employs TRBV24-1 and TRBJ1-4, with a tentative D call TRBD1 (5 bases). CDR1 and CDR2 (germline): KGHDR, SFDVKD. V was pared by 4 bases and J by 7 bases, with 6 bases between. The CDR3 contains 12 residues. The CDR3, as DNA: TGTGCCACCAGTGAAAGGGGTGAAAAACTGTTTTTT. Encoded protein: CATSERGEKLFF.

The chain joins TRBV5-1 to TRBJ2-2, with TRBD1 identical over 8 bases. The CDR3 runs 15 residues. V lost 4 bases to trimming and J lost 4 bases; unmatched junction nucleotides: 6. The germline CDR1 and CDR2 sequences are SGHRS and YFSETQ. The CDR3 spells CASSAGQGSTGELFF. In nucleotides, the CDR3 is TGCGCCAGCAGCGCTGGACAGGGAAGCACCGGGGAGCTGTTTTTT.

The chain combines TRBV2 with TRBJ1-1; 9 nucleotides line up with TRBD1. V lost 7 bases, J lost 11 bases, and 20 bases stayed unmatched. The V gene's germline CDR1 is SNHLY and CDR2 FYNNEI. The CDR3 is 16 amino acids. CDR3 sequence: CASTGTTLGQGVLAFF. The CDR3 DNA sequence: TGTGCCAGCACCGGAACAACTCTGGGACAGGGCGTTTTGGCTTTCTTT.

This clone was recorded a few times. The chain employs TRBV29-1 and TRBJ2-1; D gene unclear. The germline gives CDR1 SQVTM, CDR2 ANQGSEA. The CDR3 is 13 amino acids. The V gene lost 6 bases and the J gene lost 2 bases, with 11 bases spanning the gap. CDR3 coding DNA: TGCAGCGTAGATCTAACCGCCTACAATGAGCAGTTCTTC. Its translation: CSVDLTAYNEQFF.

The chain couples TRBV27 to TRBJ1-4, with D tentatively TRBD1 (5 bases). The CDR3 is 15 amino acids. The V gene's germline CDR1 is MNHEY and CDR2 SMNVEV (reference sequence). V was trimmed by 5 bases and J by 3 bases, leaving 13 bases between them. CDR3 nucleotides: TGTGCCAGCAGTCAAGCGACAGCCTCTAATGAAAAACTGTTTTTT. It is translated as CASSQATASNEKLFF.

This chain's CDR3 is CASNPARSENTEAFF. DNA for the CDR3: TGTGCCAGCAACCCCGCGCGGTCGGAGAACACTGAAGCTTTCTTT. The gene calls are TRBV28 and TRBJ1-1; D unclear. The CDR3 loop spans 15 amino acids. The V gene's germline CDR1 is MDHEN and CDR2 SYDVKM. The ends were cut back, 7 bases at V and 1 base at J, with 16 bases in the middle.